The entry that follows covers one TCR beta chain sequence. The data belong to a study of blood T cell repertoires in COVID-19. A Seattle source enrolled patients during active infection and followed them longitudinally. Assay: immunoSEQ multiplex PCR; the TCRdb copy retains only in-frame clones and omits some. Of about 300,000 clones listed, roughly 92% were seen once; the top ten hold around 2.2%. CDR1 is SGHAT and CDR2 is FQNNGV in the germline V gene. With 1 base clipped from V and 8 bases from J, the junction kept 6 bases outside the gene matches. CDR3 length: 15 residues. The clonotype comes from a woman in her 30s with COVID-19, enrolled during active disease. The sequenced sample consisted of peripheral blood. This chain links TRBV11-2 with TRBJ2-1, with 9 bases that match TRBD2. The CDR3 loop reads CASSLGSSGKYEQFF. CDR3 bases: TGTGCCAGCAGCTTAGGGTCTAGCGGGAAATATGAGCAGTTCTTC.